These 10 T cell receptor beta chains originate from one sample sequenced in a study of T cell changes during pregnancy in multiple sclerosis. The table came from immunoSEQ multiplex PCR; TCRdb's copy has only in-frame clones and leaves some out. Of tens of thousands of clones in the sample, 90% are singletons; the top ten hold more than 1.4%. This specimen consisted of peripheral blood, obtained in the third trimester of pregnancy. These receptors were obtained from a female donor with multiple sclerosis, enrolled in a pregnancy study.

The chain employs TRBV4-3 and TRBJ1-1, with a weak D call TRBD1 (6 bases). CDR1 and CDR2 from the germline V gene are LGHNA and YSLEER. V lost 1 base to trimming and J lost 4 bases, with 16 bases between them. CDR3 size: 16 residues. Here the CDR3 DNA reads TGCGCCAGCAGCCAAGCCCTTTCTGGACAGCGCACTGAAGCTTTCTTT. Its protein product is CASSQALSGQRTEAFF.

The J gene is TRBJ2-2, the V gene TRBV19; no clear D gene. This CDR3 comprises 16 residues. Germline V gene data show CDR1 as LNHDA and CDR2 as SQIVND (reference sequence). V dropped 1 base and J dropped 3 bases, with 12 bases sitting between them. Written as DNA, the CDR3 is TGTGCCAGTAGTATAGGATCCAGAATACACACCGGGGAGCTGTTTTTT. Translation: CASSIGSRIHTGELFF. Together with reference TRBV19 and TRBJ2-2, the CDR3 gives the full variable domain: DGGITQSPKYLFRKEGQNVTLSCEQNLNHDAMYWYRQDPGQGLRLIYYSQIVNDFQKGDIAEGYSVSREKKESFPLTVTSAQKNPTAFYLCASSIGSRIHTGELFFGEGSRLTVL.

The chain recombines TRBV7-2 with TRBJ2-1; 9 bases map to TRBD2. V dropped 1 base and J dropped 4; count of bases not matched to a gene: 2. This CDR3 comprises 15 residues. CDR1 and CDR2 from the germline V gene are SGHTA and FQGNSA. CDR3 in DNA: TGTGCCAGCAGCTTAGAGACTAGCGGTTACAATGAGCAGTTCTTC. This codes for CASSLETSGYNEQFF.

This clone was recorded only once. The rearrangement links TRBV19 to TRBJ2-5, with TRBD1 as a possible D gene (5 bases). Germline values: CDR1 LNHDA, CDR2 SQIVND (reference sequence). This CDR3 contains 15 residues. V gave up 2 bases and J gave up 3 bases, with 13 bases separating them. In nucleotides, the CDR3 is TGTGCCAGTAGTATAAGGGGCCCGCACAAAGAGACCCAGTACTTC. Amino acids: CASSIRGPHKETQYF.

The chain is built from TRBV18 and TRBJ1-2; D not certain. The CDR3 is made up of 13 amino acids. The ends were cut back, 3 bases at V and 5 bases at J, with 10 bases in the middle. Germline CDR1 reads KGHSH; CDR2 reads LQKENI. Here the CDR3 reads CASSPPAGYGYTF. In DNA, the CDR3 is TGTGCCAGCTCACCCCCGGCGGGTTATGGCTACACCTTC.

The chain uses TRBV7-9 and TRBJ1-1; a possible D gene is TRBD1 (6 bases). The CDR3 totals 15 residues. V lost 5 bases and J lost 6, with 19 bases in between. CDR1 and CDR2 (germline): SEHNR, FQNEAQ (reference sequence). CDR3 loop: CASSPLGKGVPEAFF. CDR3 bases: TGTGCCAGCAGCCCACTCGGGAAGGGGGTCCCTGAAGCTTTCTTT.

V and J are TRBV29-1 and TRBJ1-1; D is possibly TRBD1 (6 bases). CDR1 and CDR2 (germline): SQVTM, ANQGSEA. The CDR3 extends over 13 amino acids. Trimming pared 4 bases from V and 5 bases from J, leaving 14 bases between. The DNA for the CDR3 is TGCAGCGTTGCTGGGAACAGGGTTACTGAAGCTTTCTTT. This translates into CSVAGNRVTEAFF.

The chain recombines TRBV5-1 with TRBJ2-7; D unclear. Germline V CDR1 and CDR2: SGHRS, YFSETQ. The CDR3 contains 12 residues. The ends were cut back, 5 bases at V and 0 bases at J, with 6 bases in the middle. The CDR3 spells CASRQNSYEQYF. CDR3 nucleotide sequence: TGCGCCAGCAGACAGAACTCCTACGAGCAGTACTTC.

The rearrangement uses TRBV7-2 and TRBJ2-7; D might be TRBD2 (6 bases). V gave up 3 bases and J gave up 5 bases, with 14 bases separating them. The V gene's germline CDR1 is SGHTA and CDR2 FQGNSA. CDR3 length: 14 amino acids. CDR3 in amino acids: CASSFEGGGNEQYF. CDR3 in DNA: TGTGCCAGCAGCTTTGAGGGTGGGGGGAACGAGCAGTACTTC.

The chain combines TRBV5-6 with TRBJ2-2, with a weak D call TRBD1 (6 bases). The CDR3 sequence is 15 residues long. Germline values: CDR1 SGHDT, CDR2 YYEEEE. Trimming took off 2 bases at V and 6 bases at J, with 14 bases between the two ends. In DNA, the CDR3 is TGTGCCAGCAGCTTCGTCTCACAGGGAGCCGGGGAGCTGTTTTTT. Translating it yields CASSFVSQGAGELFF.